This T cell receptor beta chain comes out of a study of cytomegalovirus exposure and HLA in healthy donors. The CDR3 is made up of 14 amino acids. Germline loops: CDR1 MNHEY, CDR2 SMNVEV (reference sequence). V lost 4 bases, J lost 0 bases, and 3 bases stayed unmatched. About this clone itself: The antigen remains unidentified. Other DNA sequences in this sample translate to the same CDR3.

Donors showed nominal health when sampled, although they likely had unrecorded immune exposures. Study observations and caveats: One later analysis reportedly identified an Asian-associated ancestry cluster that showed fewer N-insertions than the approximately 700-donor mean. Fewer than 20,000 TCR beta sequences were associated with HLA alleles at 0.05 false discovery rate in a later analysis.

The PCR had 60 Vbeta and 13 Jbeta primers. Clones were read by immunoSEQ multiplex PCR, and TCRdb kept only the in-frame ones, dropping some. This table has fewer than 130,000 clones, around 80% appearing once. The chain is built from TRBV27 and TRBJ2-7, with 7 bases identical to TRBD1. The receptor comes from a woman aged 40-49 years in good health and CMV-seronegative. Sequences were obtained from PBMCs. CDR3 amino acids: CASSSTGSSYEQYF. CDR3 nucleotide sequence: TGTGCCAGCAGTTCGACAGGGAGCTCCTACGAGCAGTACTTC.